This is a list of T cell receptor beta chains from one sample in a study of neurological immune-mediated disorders. From the 5' RACE reads, TCRdb called clonotypes with MiXCR, one entry per CDR3 protein. Among tens of thousands of distinct CDR3 sequences, roughly 3.1% were seen once, and the ten largest hold about 8%. What was sequenced was PBMCs. Source of these receptors: a woman in her fifties or sixties with multiple sclerosis. CDR3s include the opening cysteine and the closing phenylalanine or tryptophan. Each record gives: CDR3 DNA, CDR3 protein, D gene, J gene, clone size, V gene. The D gene is left open where the match is weak. The listing skips clone size in some rows; elsewhere it reads once, few, many or a size class.

DNA: TGTGCCAGCAGCTCCCCCGGCCTAGCGGGCCAAGAGACCCAGTACTTC
CDR3: CASSSPGLAGQETQYF
D: TRBD2
J: TRBJ2-5
size: many
V: TRBV7-9

DNA: TGTGCCAGCAGCTTGGCGGGTAGCACAGATACGCAGTATTTT
CDR3: CASSLAGSTDTQYF
D: NA
J: TRBJ2-3
size: medium-sized
V: TRBV7-9

DNA: TGTGCCAGCAGCTTAGCCAAAGGAGCTTTCTTT
CDR3: CASSLAKGAFF
D: NA
J: TRBJ1-1
size: many
V: TRBV7-9

DNA: TGCAGTGCTAGCTCACCGAATAGCAATCAGCCCCAGCATTTT
CDR3: CSASSPNSNQPQHF
D: NA
J: TRBJ1-5
size: many
V: TRBV20-1

DNA: TGCAGGCCCATAGCGCCCCAAGAGACCCAGTACTTC
CDR3: CRPIAPQETQYF
D: NA
J: TRBJ2-5
size: many
V: TRBV20-1

DNA: TGTGCCAGCAGCTTAGCTGGTCAGCGTGGCCAGTACTTC
CDR3: CASSLAGQRGQYF
D: NA
J: TRBJ2-7
size: many
V: TRBV7-9

DNA: TGCGCCAGCAGCTTGGGAGGGACAGTGGACGAGCAGTACTTC
CDR3: CASSLGGTVDEQYF
D: TRBD1
J: TRBJ2-7
size: many
V: TRBV5-1

DNA: TGTGCCAGCAGGCCCGACAGGGGAGGAAACACCATATATTTT
CDR3: CASRPDRGGNTIYF
D: TRBD1
J: TRBJ1-3
size: many
V: TRBV7-8

DNA: TGTGCCAGTACGTATAGAGGGGGGAACTACAATGAGCAGTTCTTC
CDR3: CASTYRGGNYNEQFF
D: NA
J: TRBJ2-1
size: many
V: TRBV19

DNA: TGCGCCAGCAGTGCAAACATTCAGTACTTC
CDR3: CASSANIQYF
D: NA
J: TRBJ2-4
size: many
V: TRBV10-1

DNA: TGTGCCAGCAGTTACTCCTGGACTTACTACGAGCAGTACTTC
CDR3: CASSYSWTYYEQYF
D: NA
J: TRBJ2-7
size: many
V: TRBV6-5

DNA: TGTGCCAGCAGTTTACAGGGGGGTAACTATGGCTACACCTTC
CDR3: CASSLQGGNYGYTF
D: TRBD1
J: TRBJ1-2
size: NA
V: TRBV27

DNA: TGCGCCAGCAGCCCAGACCCAATGACTAACTATGGCTACACCTTC
CDR3: CASSPDPMTNYGYTF
D: NA
J: TRBJ1-2
size: many
V: TRBV5-1

DNA: TGTGCCAGCAGTTTATGGGGACAGGCGACCACTGAAGCTTTCTTT
CDR3: CASSLWGQATTEAFF
D: TRBD1
J: TRBJ1-1
size: many
V: TRBV27

DNA: TGCGCCAGCAGCTTGGCGGTTACAGATACGCAGTATTTT
CDR3: CASSLAVTDTQYF
D: NA
J: TRBJ2-3
size: many
V: TRBV5-1

DNA: TGTGCCAGCAGTTACAATGGGGCCATGAACACTGAAGCTTTCTTT
CDR3: CASSYNGAMNTEAFF
D: NA
J: TRBJ1-1
size: many
V: TRBV6-5

DNA: TGTGCCAGCAGCGTAGTCTCGAGGGCCGACACCGGGGAGCTGTTTTTT
CDR3: CASSVVSRADTGELFF
D: NA
J: TRBJ2-2
size: many
V: TRBV9

DNA: TGTGCCAGCAGTTACTCATGGACAGGAGACACAGATACGCAGTATTTT
CDR3: CASSYSWTGDTDTQYF
D: TRBD1
J: TRBJ2-3
size: many
V: TRBV6-6

DNA: TGTGCCATCAGTGAGGGACTACCAAACATTCAGTACTTC
CDR3: CAISEGLPNIQYF
D: NA
J: TRBJ2-4
size: many
V: TRBV10-3

DNA: TGTGCTAGCAGCCCGCAGAAGACAGGGAGTAATGAGCAGTTCTTC
CDR3: CASSPQKTGSNEQFF
D: TRBD1
J: TRBJ2-1
size: many
V: TRBV7-7

DNA: TGTGCCAGCAGTGCCACCCAGGGGTCCGGGGAGCTGTTTTTT
CDR3: CASSATQGSGELFF
D: NA
J: TRBJ2-2
size: many
V: TRBV6-5

DNA: TGCAGTGCTAGAGATAGATCGAGGGCCAGGTCTAGGGATGAGCAGTTCTTC
CDR3: CSARDRSRARSRDEQFF
D: NA
J: TRBJ2-1
size: many
V: TRBV20-1

DNA: TGCAGTGCTAGGGAATTTGACAGGGGCGCTGGAAACACCATATATTTT
CDR3: CSAREFDRGAGNTIYF
D: TRBD1
J: TRBJ1-3
size: many
V: TRBV20-1

DNA: TGCAGCGGGGTCTCTGGGGCCAACGTCCTGACTTTC
CDR3: CSGVSGANVLTF
D: NA
J: TRBJ2-6
size: many
V: TRBV29-1

DNA: TGCAGTGCTCTACAAGAGGGTAACTCGAACTATGGCTACACCTTC
CDR3: CSALQEGNSNYGYTF
D: NA
J: TRBJ1-2
size: many
V: TRBV20-1

DNA: TGCGCCAGCAGCCATTATCCCGGAAACACCATATATTTT
CDR3: CASSHYPGNTIYF
D: NA
J: TRBJ1-3
size: many
V: TRBV4-1

DNA: TGCGCCAGCAGCCCCGGGACTAGCGGGGGGGCGGCAGATACGCAGTATTTT
CDR3: CASSPGTSGGAADTQYF
D: TRBD2
J: TRBJ2-3
size: many
V: TRBV5-1

DNA: TGTGCCACCAGCAGAGATTCTGCGGCCCGGGCGGGGCCCCAGCATTTT
CDR3: CATSRDSAARAGPQHF
D: NA
J: TRBJ1-5
size: many
V: TRBV15

DNA: TGTGCCAGCAGCCAAGAAGGCGCGGTGCAGTACTTC
CDR3: CASSQEGAVQYF
D: NA
J: TRBJ2-7
size: many
V: TRBV3-1

DNA: TGCAGTGCTAGAGATGTCGGAGAGACCCAGTACTTC
CDR3: CSARDVGETQYF
D: NA
J: TRBJ2-5
size: many
V: TRBV20-1

DNA: TGTGCCAGCAGCTGGGCGGGTGCAGATACGCAGTATTTT
CDR3: CASSWAGADTQYF
D: NA
J: TRBJ2-3
size: many
V: TRBV5-6

DNA: TGTGCCACCAGCAGAGATTGGGGAGCCCTGGACTACGAGCAGTACTTC
CDR3: CATSRDWGALDYEQYF
D: NA
J: TRBJ2-7
size: many
V: TRBV15

DNA: TGTGCCAGCAGCTTCCAAACGGGTAGTAATCAGCCCCAGCATTTT
CDR3: CASSFQTGSNQPQHF
D: NA
J: TRBJ1-5
size: many
V: TRBV7-9

DNA: TGCGCCAGCAGCCAAGATGGCCCGGAGGCTAGCGGGGGGGACACAGATACGCAGTATTTT
CDR3: CASSQDGPEASGGDTDTQYF
D: TRBD2
J: TRBJ2-3
size: many
V: TRBV4-1

DNA: TGTGCCAGCTCCCAGGGGGCAGGGCAGCCCCAGCATTTT
CDR3: CASSQGAGQPQHF
D: TRBD1
J: TRBJ1-5
size: many
V: TRBV18

DNA: TGTGCCAGTAGTATGATTGAGGGGGCCGGCAATCAGCCCCAGCATTTT
CDR3: CASSMIEGAGNQPQHF
D: TRBD1
J: TRBJ1-5
size: many
V: TRBV19

DNA: TGCGCCAGCACTCAGATAAGAAACACCGGGGAGCTGTTTTTT
CDR3: CASTQIRNTGELFF
D: NA
J: TRBJ2-2
size: many
V: TRBV5-1

DNA: TGTGCCAGCAGCCAAGGAGGGTATAATTCACCCCTCCACTTT
CDR3: CASSQGGYNSPLHF
D: NA
J: TRBJ1-6
size: many
V: TRBV14

DNA: TGCGCCAGCAGCGCGGACGGCTGGAACACTGAAGCTTTCTTT
CDR3: CASSADGWNTEAFF
D: NA
J: TRBJ1-1
size: many
V: TRBV5-1

DNA: TGTGCCAGCAGGAACGGCGGGGGTCAGGCTAACTATGGCTACACCTTC
CDR3: CASRNGGGQANYGYTF
D: NA
J: TRBJ1-2
size: many
V: TRBV6-5

DNA: TGCAGTGCTCAACACGGGGAGACCCAGTACTTC
CDR3: CSAQHGETQYF
D: NA
J: TRBJ2-5
size: many
V: TRBV20-1

DNA: TGCAGTGCTAAAGGCAGGAGACCCTCCTACGAGCAGTACTTC
CDR3: CSAKGRRPSYEQYF
D: NA
J: TRBJ2-7
size: many
V: TRBV20-1

DNA: TGCAGCGTTAAGGATAGGTACTCTGGGGCCAACGTCCTGACTTTC
CDR3: CSVKDRYSGANVLTF
D: NA
J: TRBJ2-6
size: many
V: TRBV29-1

DNA: TGTGCCACCACCCGACAGGGGACCTACAATGAGCAGTTCTTC
CDR3: CATTRQGTYNEQFF
D: TRBD1
J: TRBJ2-1
size: many
V: TRBV7-8

DNA: TGTGCCAGCAGATTATCCCCGGGCGCCGGGTTGACGCAGTATTTT
CDR3: CASRLSPGAGLTQYF
D: NA
J: TRBJ2-3
size: many
V: TRBV12-3/TRBV12-4

DNA: TGTGCCAGCAGTGTAGGAGGCGAGACCCAGAACTTC
CDR3: CASSVGGETQNF
D: NA
J: TRBJ2-5
size: NA
V: TRBV6-5